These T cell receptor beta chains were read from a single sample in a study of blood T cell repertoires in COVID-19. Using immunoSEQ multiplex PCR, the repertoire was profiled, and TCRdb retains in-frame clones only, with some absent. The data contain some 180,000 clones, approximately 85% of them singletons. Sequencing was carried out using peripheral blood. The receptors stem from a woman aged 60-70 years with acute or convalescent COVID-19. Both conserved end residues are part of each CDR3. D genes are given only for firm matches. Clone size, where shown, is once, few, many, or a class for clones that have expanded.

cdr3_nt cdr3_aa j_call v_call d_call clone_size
TGTGCCAGTAGTCTTCGGGACAGCCTTCATCAGCCCCAGCATTTT CASSLRDSLHQPQHF TRBJ1-5 TRBV19 TRBD1 NA
TGTGCCAGTAGTATCGAAGCGGGGGGGGTCTCCTACAATGAGCAGTTCTTC CASSIEAGGVSYNEQFF TRBJ2-1 TRBV19 TRBD2 NA
TGTGCCACCAGCAGGGGCAGCAACTATGGCTACACCTTC CATSRGSNYGYTF TRBJ1-2 TRBV15 NA NA
TGTGCCACCAGCAGAGTGGTCCCCAGGGGCCGCGGCACTGAAGCTTTCTTT CATSRVVPRGRGTEAFF TRBJ1-1 TRBV15 NA NA
TGTGCCAGTAGTATACAGGGACAGGGTATTCAGCCCCAGCATTTT CASSIQGQGIQPQHF TRBJ1-5 TRBV19 TRBD1 NA
TGTGCCAGCAGCCGGGGGGGCGTTAGCACAGATACGCAGTATTTT CASSRGGVSTDTQYF TRBJ2-3 TRBV3-1/TRBV3-2 NA NA
TGTGCCAGCTCACCCTCGGACAGCCATAATCAGCCCCAGCATTTT CASSPSDSHNQPQHF TRBJ1-5 TRBV18 NA NA
TGTGCTAGCAGCTTGGACGCGGGGGATACGCAGTATTTT CASSLDAGDTQYF TRBJ2-3 TRBV7-7 NA NA
TGCGCCAGCAGCTTGTACCCCGGGACAGTGAACACTGAAGCTTTCTTT CASSLYPGTVNTEAFF TRBJ1-1 TRBV5-1 TRBD1 NA
TGTGCCAGCAGCCAAGCCTACCACCCCACAGATACGCAGTATTTT CASSQAYHPTDTQYF TRBJ2-3 TRBV3-1/TRBV3-2 NA NA
TGTGCCTGGGCCCCGGGGGGTTTTTTGAACACTGAAGCTTTCTTT CAWAPGGFLNTEAFF TRBJ1-1 TRBV30 NA NA
TGTGCCAGCAGCGTAGTTGGGGGGGAGACCCAGTACTTC CASSVVGGETQYF TRBJ2-5 TRBV9 NA NA
TGTGCCAGCAGCGCAACGACAGGGGGCTTTGAGCAGTTCTTC CASSATTGGFEQFF TRBJ2-1 TRBV9 TRBD1 NA
TGTGCCAGCAGCCATGGAGGTCGGGCCTTCTCTGGAAACACCATATATTTT CASSHGGRAFSGNTIYF TRBJ1-3 TRBV3-1/TRBV3-2 NA NA
TGTGCCAGCAGCCCGGGGAGCGGGTTTTATCAGTATTTT CASSPGSGFYQYF TRBJ2-3 TRBV7-3 NA NA
TGTGCCAGCAGCCAAGACGCGGGGATGGGCGGGGAGCTGTTTTTT CASSQDAGMGGELFF TRBJ2-2 TRBV3-1/TRBV3-2 NA NA
TGTGCCAGCAGCTTAGTTGGCGGGACCAGAGTGGGGCAGTTCTTC CASSLVGGTRVGQFF TRBJ2-1 TRBV7-2 NA NA
TGTGCCAGTAGTATATTGGGGACAGGTCCCTACGAGCAGTACTTC CASSILGTGPYEQYF TRBJ2-7 TRBV19 TRBD1 NA
TGTGCCAGTAGTGGTAGCGTAGGGAACTATGGCTACACCTTC CASSGSVGNYGYTF TRBJ1-2 TRBV19 NA NA
TGTGCCAGCAGGGCGACAGGGTTGAATGAAAAACTGTTTTTT CASRATGLNEKLFF TRBJ1-4 TRBV2 TRBD1 once
TGTGCCAGCAGTTCCGACAGGCGGCAGCCCCAGCATTTT CASSSDRRQPQHF TRBJ1-5 TRBV6-2/TRBV6-3 NA NA
TGCGCCAGCAGCTTGGGAAGGACTCCTCCCGGGGAGCTGTTTTTT CASSLGRTPPGELFF TRBJ2-2 TRBV5-1 NA NA
TGTGCCATCAGACCCGGGACAGGGGATGAAAAACTGTTTTTT CAIRPGTGDEKLFF TRBJ1-4 TRBV10-3 TRBD1 NA
TGTGCCAGCAGCTTGACGGCGGGGTATTCCTACGAGCAGTACTTC CASSLTAGYSYEQYF TRBJ2-7 TRBV5-4 NA NA
TGTGCCAGCAGCCCCACGACCCTGGGACTAGATCAGTATTTT CASSPTTLGLDQYF TRBJ2-3 TRBV7-2 TRBD2 NA
TGTGCCAGTAGGGGAGGGATGGGCACCGGGGAGCTGTTTTTT CASRGGMGTGELFF TRBJ2-2 TRBV19 TRBD2 NA
TGTGCCAGCAGTGAAGGGGAGGACTATGGCTACACCTTC CASSEGEDYGYTF TRBJ1-2 TRBV2 NA once
TGTGCCAGCAGTGAAGGTCCGACAGGCATCACTGAAGCTTTCTTT CASSEGPTGITEAFF TRBJ1-1 TRBV6-1 NA NA
TGTGCCAGCAGTTACGGGGGGACTGAAGCTTTCTTT CASSYGGTEAFF TRBJ1-1 TRBV6-6 NA NA
TGCGCCAGCAGCCCCCAGCAGGGGGCTCGGGAGACCCAGTACTTC CASSPQQGARETQYF TRBJ2-5 TRBV5-1 TRBD1 few
TGTGCCAGCAGTTTAGCAGGACAGGGTCGGGTTTTCTTT CASSLAGQGRVFF TRBJ1-1 TRBV12-3/TRBV12-4 TRBD1 NA
TGTGCCAGCAGCCCGGGACTAGCGGTTAGCACAGATACGCAGTATTTT CASSPGLAVSTDTQYF TRBJ2-3 TRBV7-9 TRBD2 NA
TGTGCCAGCAGCGAGCCGGGACTAGGAACAGATACGCAGTATTTT CASSEPGLGTDTQYF TRBJ2-3 TRBV2 TRBD2 once